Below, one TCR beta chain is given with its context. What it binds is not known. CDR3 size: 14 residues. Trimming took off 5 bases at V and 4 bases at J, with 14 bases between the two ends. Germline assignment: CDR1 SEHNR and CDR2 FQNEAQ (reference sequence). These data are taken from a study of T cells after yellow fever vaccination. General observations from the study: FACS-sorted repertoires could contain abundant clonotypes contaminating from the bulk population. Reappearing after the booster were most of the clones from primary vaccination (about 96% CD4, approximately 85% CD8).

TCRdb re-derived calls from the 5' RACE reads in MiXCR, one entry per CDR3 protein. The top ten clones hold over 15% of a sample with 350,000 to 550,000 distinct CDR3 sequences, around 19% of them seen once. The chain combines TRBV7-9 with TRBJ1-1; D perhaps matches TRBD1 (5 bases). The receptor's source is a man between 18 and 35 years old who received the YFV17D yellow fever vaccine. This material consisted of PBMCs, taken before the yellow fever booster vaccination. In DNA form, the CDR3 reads TGTGCCAGCAGCCCAAGGGACGAGGGCACTGAAGCTTTCTTT. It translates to CASSPRDEGTEAFF.